Here is one T cell receptor (beta chain) with its context. These data are taken from a study of blood T cell repertoires in COVID-19. Profiled with immunoSEQ multiplex PCR; TCRdb holds only in-frame clones, not every one. Here the sample spans hundreds of thousands of clones, around nine tenths being singletons. Germline CDR1 PRHDT, CDR2 FYEKMQ (reference sequence). V lost 3 bases, J lost 4 bases, and 3 bases stayed unmatched. This CDR3 is built from 14 residues. Sequencing was performed on PBMCs or T cells enriched from blood (not recorded which). The TCR sequence derives from a woman aged 45-65 years who had recovered from COVID-19. The chain links TRBV13 to TRBJ1-2, with 9 bases fitting TRBD1. CDR3 region: CASSLGQGTYGYTF. The CDR3 DNA is TGTGCCAGCAGCTTGGGACAGGGCACCTATGGCTACACCTTC.